This TCR beta chain was profiled in a study of cytomegalovirus exposure and HLA in healthy donors. Concerning this clone: Its matching antigen is unknown.

Broader study findings: V- and J-gene trimming in TCR beta was tied to a missense DCLRE1C variant by an analysis performed later. Across all donors, roughly uniform sequencing depth was an assumption of the presence/absence analyses.

The CDR3 consists of 13 residues. The V gene end was trimmed by 6 bases and the J gene end by 7 bases; junction bases not matched to a gene: 7. Germline V lookup: CDR1 MRHNA, CDR2 SNTAGT. The donors (healthy individuals) were bone marrow donors. Likely unrecorded immune exposures existed in these nominally healthy donors. Researchers ran the PCR with 60 Vbeta and 13 Jbeta primers. Produced via immunoSEQ multiplex PCR; TCRdb's table is partial and in-frame only. The sample contains 140,000 or so clones, approximately 80% of which appear only once. V is TRBV6-4 and J is TRBJ1-1, with TRBD1 matching 8 bases. Sequences were obtained from PBMCs. This clonotype originated in a woman aged 40 to 49 in good health and CMV-seropositive. The CDR3 protein is CASSGQGIGEAFF. The CDR3 DNA reads as TGTGCCAGCAGCGGACAGGGCATCGGTGAAGCTTTCTTT.